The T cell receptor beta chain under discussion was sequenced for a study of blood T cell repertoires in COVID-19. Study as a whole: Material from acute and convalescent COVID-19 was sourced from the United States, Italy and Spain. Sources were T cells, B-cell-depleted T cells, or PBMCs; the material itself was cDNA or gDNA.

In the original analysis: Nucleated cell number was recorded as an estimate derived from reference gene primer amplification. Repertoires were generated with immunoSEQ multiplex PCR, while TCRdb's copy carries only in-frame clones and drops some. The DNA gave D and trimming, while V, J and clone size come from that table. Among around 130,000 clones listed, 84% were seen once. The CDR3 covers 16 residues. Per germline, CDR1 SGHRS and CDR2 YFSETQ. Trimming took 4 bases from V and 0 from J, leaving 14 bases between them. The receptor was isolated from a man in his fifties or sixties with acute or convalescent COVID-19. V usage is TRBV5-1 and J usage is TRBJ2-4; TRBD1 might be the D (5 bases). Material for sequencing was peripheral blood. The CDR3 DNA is TGCGCCAGCAGCCCCGGACACCAGCTAGCCAAAAACATTCAGTACTTC. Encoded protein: CASSPGHQLAKNIQYF.